Below are 10 T cell receptor beta chains sequenced from a single sample in a study of technical replicates of blood from a few donors. Here immunoSEQ multiplex PCR was the method, and the copy in TCRdb shows in-frame clones only, minus some. The data hold roughly 72,000 clones, with around 94% observed a single time. Sequences were obtained from T cells isolated from PBMCs. The receptors shown here come from a human donor in good health.

The gene calls are TRBV27 and TRBJ1-5, with 10 bases aligning to TRBD1. CDR1 and CDR2 (germline): MNHEY, SMNVEV (reference sequence). V gave up 7 bases and J gave up 7 bases; unmatched junction bases: 22. CDR3 length: 19 amino acids. This CDR3 is CASMLSPGQGTFGKQPQHF. In DNA form, the CDR3 reads TGTGCCAGCATGCTATCTCCGGGACAGGGGACGTTTGGTAAGCAGCCCCAGCATTTT.

CDR3 sequence reads: CASSPMGQGYAEQYF. CDR3 sequence (DNA): TGTGCCAGCTCACCGATGGGACAGGGCTACGCCGAGCAGTACTTC. The V and J genes are TRBV18 and TRBJ2-7; 9 nucleotides match TRBD1. Germline V CDR1 and CDR2: KGHSH, LQKENI. The CDR3 is 15 residues long. V shed 3 bases and J 6 bases; nucleotides not matched to a gene: 9.

The chain uses TRBV4-1 and TRBJ2-1, with TRBD1 as a possible D gene (5 bases). V lost 4 bases and J lost 1, with 11 bases in between. Germline CDR1 is MGHRA and CDR2 is YSYEKL. The CDR3 is 15 residues long. DNA of the CDR3: TGCGCCAGCAGCCCGACAGCCCCGTCCTACAATGAGCAGTTCTTC. Translated, it gives CASSPTAPSYNEQFF.

The rearrangement links TRBV4-2 to TRBJ2-5; the match to TRBD2 covers 14 bases. V lost 3 bases, J lost 4 bases, and 7 bases stayed unmatched. The CDR3 consists of 17 residues. Germline CDR1 and CDR2: LGHNA and YNFKEQ. The CDR3 protein is CASSQAPGLAGAETQYF. The CDR3 bases are TGTGCCAGCAGCCAGGCACCGGGACTAGCGGGAGCAGAGACCCAGTACTTC.

The chain employs TRBV7-9 and TRBJ2-7, with 14 bases fitting TRBD2. Germline CDR1 SEHNR, CDR2 FQNEAQ (reference sequence). Trimming cost V 7 bases and J 7 bases; bases outside gene matches: 18. This CDR3 spans 18 amino acids. Written as DNA, the CDR3 is TGTGCCAGCATCCTCCCGGGACTAGCGGGAGAAGGCCCGGGGGAGCAGTACTTC. Amino acids: CASILPGLAGEGPGEQYF.

The rearrangement joins TRBV15 to TRBJ2-1; TRBD1 might be the D (5 bases). V lost 0 bases to trimming and J lost 0 bases, with 12 bases between them. The CDR3 covers 17 residues. The germline gives CDR1 LNHNV, CDR2 YYDKDF (reference sequence). The CDR3 DNA is TGTGCCACCAGCAGAGAGCAGGGAAACCCCTCCTACAATGAGCAGTTCTTC. As protein: CATSREQGNPSYNEQFF.

The CDR3 nucleotides read TGCGCCAGCAGCTTGGGGACTAGCGGTTACAATGAGCAGTTCTTC. It yields the protein CASSLGTSGYNEQFF. The chain is built from TRBV5-1 and TRBJ2-1, with 10 positions matching TRBD2. Germline CDR1 SGHRS, CDR2 YFSETQ. This CDR3 is 15 amino acids long. V gave up 0 bases and J gave up 4 bases; unmatched junction bases: 1. Looking up the rest from reference TRBV5-1 and TRBJ2-1 gives the full variable domain: KAGVTQTPRYLIKTRGQQVTLSCSPISGHRSVSWYQQTPGQGLQFLFEYFSETQRNKGNFPGRFSGRQFSNSRSEMNVSTLELGDSALYLCASSLGTSGYNEQFFGPGTRLTVL.

The chain combines TRBV11-2 with TRBJ2-2; the D is unclear. The CDR3 is 15 amino acids. Germline loops: CDR1 SGHAT, CDR2 FQNNGV. With 5 bases removed from V and 6 bases from J, the gap between germline ends came to 16 bases. This CDR3 is CASSDQASASGELFF. The CDR3 DNA reads TGTGCCAGCAGCGATCAGGCTTCAGCTTCCGGGGAGCTGTTTTTT.

This sequence joins TRBV9 and TRBJ1-1; 8 bases map to TRBD1. Germline assignment: CDR1 SGDLS and CDR2 YYNGEE. Losses at the gene ends were 5 bases for V and 1 base for J; bases not matched to a gene: 7. The CDR3 covers 15 residues. CDR3 bases: TGTGCCAGCAGTATCAGGGGGCAGGGGAACACTGAAGCTTTCTTT. It yields the protein CASSIRGQGNTEAFF.

The chain has TRBV7-2 and TRBJ2-7, with D tentatively TRBD1 (6 bases). Trimming removed 1 base at V and 6 bases at J, with 7 bases between. The CDR3 sequence is 12 residues long. CDR1 and CDR2 (germline): SGHTA, FQGNSA. CDR3 sequence: CASSLGGGEQYF. DNA for the CDR3: TGTGCCAGCAGCTTAGGAGGGGGCGAGCAGTACTTC.